Following are 17 T cell receptor beta chains from one sample sequenced in a study of prognosis after radiotherapy for stage I lung cancer. Genomic DNA yielded TCR beta CDR3, amplified by two-round multiplex PCR. Primers targeting each individual TRBV and TRBJ gene were applied in first-round PCR. TCRdb independently ran MiXCR on the multiplex PCR reads; one entry per CDR3 protein. Here the sample spans around 14,000 distinct CDR3 sequences, around 40% being singletons. The sequenced sample was PBMCs, obtained before or after stereotactic body radiation therapy (not recorded which). All receptors come from a donor aged 50 or older with non-small cell lung cancer.

This clonotype was counted ten times or more. This chain uses TRBV6-1 with TRBJ2-3, with D possibly TRBD1 on 5 matching bases. The CDR3 runs 15 residues. CDR1 and CDR2 from the germline V gene are MNHNS and SASEGT. With 6 bases removed from V and 4 bases from J, the gap between germline ends came to 17 bases. For the CDR3, the DNA is TGTGCCAGCAGCTCCCCGGCAGGGATCGCAGATACGCAGTATTTT. Amino acids: CASSSPAGIADTQYF.

The rearrangement links TRBV6-1 to TRBJ1-1; tentative D call: TRBD1 (6 bases). This CDR3 has 12 amino acids. CDR1 is MNHNS, CDR2 SASEGT, per germline. DNA for the CDR3: TGTGACAGGAGACAGGAGAACACTGAAGCTTTCTTT. It specifies CDRRQENTEAFF.

In its sample, this clonotype was seen many times. The CDR3 reads CASSLKGGLESSYEQYF. The CDR3, as DNA: TGTGCCAGCAGCTTGAAGGGGGGGCTTGAGTCCTCCTACGAGCAGTACTTC. The V call is TRBV5-6, the J call TRBJ2-7, with a possible D match to TRBD2 (7 bases). In germline, CDR1 is SGHDT, CDR2 YYEEEE. V lost 1 base, J lost 0 bases, and 17 bases lay in between. The CDR3 covers 17 residues.

This clonotype came up many times. The rearrangement uses TRBV30 and TRBJ2-3; possibly TRBD2 for D (6 bases). The CDR3 runs 15 residues. Germline CDR1 GTSNPN, CDR2 SVGIG (reference sequence). CDR3 DNA: TGTGCTTGCCGCAAGGGACTCACGAGCACAGATACGCAGTATTTT. Its translation is CACRKGLTSTDTQYF.

This clonotype has at least ten counts. This chain uses TRBV28 with TRBJ1-5; D remains unclear. V lost 7 bases and J 8 bases, leaving 18 bases between the germline ends. The CDR3 runs 14 residues. Germline values: CDR1 MDHEN, CDR2 SYDVKM. Here the CDR3 reads CASINWVRREPQHF. CDR3 in DNA: TGTGCCAGCATCAACTGGGTGAGAAGGGAGCCCCAGCATTTT.

This clonotype was recorded many times. The chain has TRBV20-1 and TRBJ2-7; 9 bases map to TRBD1. Germline V gene data show CDR1 as DFQATT and CDR2 as SNEGSKA (reference sequence). The CDR3 runs 16 residues. V dropped 0 bases and J dropped 5; count of bases not matched to a gene: 11. The CDR3 sequence: CSARDSFRTGVNEQYF. The DNA for the CDR3 is TGCAGTGCTAGAGATTCTTTTAGGACAGGGGTGAACGAGCAGTACTTC.

This clonotype showed up many times. The chain uses TRBV19 and TRBJ2-1; perhaps TRBD1 as D (5 bases). V lost 3 bases to trimming and J lost 8 bases, with 14 bases between them. CDR1 is LNHDA, CDR2 SQIVND, per germline (reference sequence). The CDR3 extends over 14 amino acids. The CDR3 loop is CASSISRAVDEQFF. The CDR3 DNA reads as TGTGCCAGTAGTATTTCCAGGGCTGTGGATGAGCAGTTCTTC.

This clonotype showed up just a few times. Given a much more abundant clone one base away, this may be a read error. Given the absence of the conserved phenylalanine or tryptophan at the CDR3 end, a read error is likely. The V call is TRBV15, the J call TRBJ2-7, with 9 bases aligning to TRBD1. Germline assignment: CDR1 LNHNV and CDR2 YYDKDF (reference sequence). Losses at the gene ends were 0 bases for V and 6 bases for J; bases not matched to a gene: 3. This CDR3 spans 14 amino acids. CDR3 nucleotides: TGTGCCACCAGCAGAGAGGGACAGGGTGGCGAGCAGTACCTC. This translates into CATSREGQGGEQYL.

This clonotype was recorded only once. This sequence joins TRBV6-1 and TRBJ1-5, with TRBD1 matching over 7 bases. The CDR3 covers 16 residues. Germline V gene data show CDR1 as MNHNS and CDR2 as SASEGT. The V gene end was trimmed by 6 bases and the J gene end by 3 bases; junction bases not matched to a gene: 11. The CDR3, as DNA: TGTGCCAGCAGGTGCAGGGGGGTCTCCGTCAATCAGCCCCAGCATTTT. Its protein is CASRCRGVSVNQPQHF.

In its sample, this clonotype was seen many times. The V gene is TRBV7-2, the J gene TRBJ2-2; 8 nucleotides match TRBD1. Germline CDR1 and CDR2: SGHTA and FQGNSA. The CDR3 loop spans 15 amino acids. J gave up 7 bases and V 5 bases, and 9 bases lay outside the gene matches. CDR3 coding DNA: TGTGCCAGCAGCCTGGACAGGGTGACGGACGGGGAGCTGTTTTTT. Amino acid sequence: CASSLDRVTDGELFF.

The table lists this clonotype with many counts. The chain carries TRBV30 and TRBJ1-1, with TRBD1 as a possible D gene (6 bases). Per germline, CDR1 GTSNPN and CDR2 SVGIG (reference sequence). Trimming shortened V by 1 base and J by 13 bases, and 16 bases separated the two germline ends. The CDR3 length is 12 residues. This CDR3 reads CAWSAYGGVGFF. Written as DNA, the CDR3 is TGTGCCTGGAGTGCCTACGGGGGCGTAGGTTTCTTT.

This clonotype has a count of ten or more. V and J are TRBV11-2 and TRBJ2-7; 10 positions agree with TRBD1. The J segment lost 2 bases and the V segment lost 3 bases, leaving 4 bases of the junction unmatched. The germline V gene has CDR1 SGHAT and CDR2 FQNNGV. This CDR3 comprises 15 residues. The CDR3, as DNA: TGTGCCAGCAGCTTCGACGGGACAGGGGCCTACGAGCAGTACTTC. Encoded protein: CASSFDGTGAYEQYF.

With respect to this clonotype: A far larger clone is just one base off, so this is likely a read error. V and J are TRBV6-4 and TRBJ1-2; D possibly corresponds to TRBD1 (5 bases). The CDR3 has 14 residues. The germline V gene has CDR1 MRHNA and CDR2 SNTAGT. The DNA for the CDR3 is TGTGCCAGCAGTGAGGACATTGGGGGATATGGCTACAACTTC. This codes for CASSEDIGGYGYNF.

V gene TRBV19 combines with J gene TRBJ2-7; no firm D call. The CDR3 length is 14 residues. CDR1 and CDR2 (germline): LNHDA, SQIVND (reference sequence). V dropped 1 base and J dropped 9 bases, with 16 bases sitting between them. DNA for the CDR3: TGTGCCAGTAGTATAGGCACGACATCAGCACGGCAGTACTTC. Translating gives CASSIGTTSARQYF.

This clonotype showed up just a few times. The J gene is TRBJ1-1, the V gene TRBV10-3, with D unclear. V was pared by 3 bases and J by 3 bases, with 5 bases between. Germline CDR1 and CDR2: ENHRY and SYGVKD. The CDR3 sequence is 12 residues long. The CDR3 sequence: CAISDGDTEAFF. CDR3 sequence (DNA): TGTGCCATCAGTGACGGGGACACTGAAGCTTTCTTT.

This chain joins TRBV7-3 and TRBJ1-6, with unresolved D. The CDR3 is made up of 13 amino acids. CDR1 SGHTA and CDR2 FQGTGA come from the germline V gene. V was shortened by 5 bases and J by 9 bases, with 11 bases between the two germline ends. The CDR3 DNA reads as TGTGCCAGCAGCCCAGGACCGAGTTCACCCCTCCACTTT. This translates into CASSPGPSSPLHF. Using reference TRBV7-3 and TRBJ1-6 for the parts outside the CDR3, the full variable domain is GAGVSQTPSNKVTEKGKYVELRCDPISGHTALYWYRQSLGQGPEFLIYFQGTGAADDSGLPNDRFFAVRPEGSVSTLKIQRTERGDSAVYLCASSPGPSSPLHFGNGTRLTVT.

This clonotype appeared a few times. The J gene is TRBJ2-7, the V gene TRBV6-2 or TRBV6-3, with no clear D. This CDR3 contains 13 residues. Germline V lookup: CDR1 MNHEY, CDR2 SVGEGT. V was shortened by 0 bases and J by 3 bases, with 6 bases between the two germline ends. CDR3 sequence: CASSYSIVYEQYF. For the CDR3, the DNA is TGTGCCAGCAGTTACTCGATCGTCTACGAGCAGTACTTC.